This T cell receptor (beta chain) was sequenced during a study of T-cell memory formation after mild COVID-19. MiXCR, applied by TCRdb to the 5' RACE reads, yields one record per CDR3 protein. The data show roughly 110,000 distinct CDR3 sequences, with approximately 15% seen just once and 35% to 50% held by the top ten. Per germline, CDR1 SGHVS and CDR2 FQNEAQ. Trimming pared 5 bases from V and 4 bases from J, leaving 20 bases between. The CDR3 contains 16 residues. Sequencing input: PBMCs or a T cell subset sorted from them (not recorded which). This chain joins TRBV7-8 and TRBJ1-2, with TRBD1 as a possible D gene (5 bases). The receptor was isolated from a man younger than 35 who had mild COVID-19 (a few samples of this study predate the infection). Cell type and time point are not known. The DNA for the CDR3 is TGTGCCAGCAGCCCCGCCGGGGGTTCCCCCCTCTATGGCTACACCTTC. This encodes CASSPAGGSPLYGYTF.